A selection of T cell receptor beta chains follows, all from one sample in a study of blood T cell repertoires in COVID-19. Assay: immunoSEQ multiplex PCR; the TCRdb copy retains only in-frame clones and omits some. The table records more than 150,000 clones, roughly 85% of them present only once. Material for sequencing was peripheral blood. The receptors shown here come from a woman in her seventies with acute or convalescent COVID-19. Both conserved end residues are trimmed from each CDR3. The order of the fields is V gene, J gene, clone size, CDR3 protein. Not all rows give a size; the values are once, few, many and, for expanded clones, a class.

V: TRBV7-8; J: TRBJ1-1; size: NA; CDR3: ASSLGGQGASSEAF
V: TRBV6-5; J: TRBJ2-3; size: once; CDR3: ASRANRVATDTQY
V: TRBV7-8; J: TRBJ1-6; size: NA; CDR3: ASSLTPLGSSYNSPLH
V: TRBV9; J: TRBJ2-1; size: NA; CDR3: ASSPTGQPYNEQF
V: TRBV9; J: TRBJ2-2; size: few; CDR3: ASSVQDTGELF
V: TRBV2; J: TRBJ2-1; size: NA; CDR3: ASSEQTVYNEQF
V: TRBV7-9; J: TRBJ1-4; size: NA; CDR3: ASSLDRGTEKLF
V: TRBV20-1; J: TRBJ2-5; size: NA; CDR3: SASDRGETQY
V: TRBV14; J: TRBJ2-2; size: NA; CDR3: ASSQGTPGHRMTGELF
V: TRBV21-1; J: TRBJ2-7; size: NA; CDR3: ASSDGDYVSLPYEQY
V: TRBV27; J: TRBJ2-5; size: NA; CDR3: ASITDGTTLETQY
V: TRBV7-9; J: TRBJ2-6; size: NA; CDR3: ASRRHASGANVLT
V: TRBV6-4; J: TRBJ1-4; size: NA; CDR3: ASTPKETNEKLF
V: TRBV7-2; J: TRBJ1-5; size: NA; CDR3: ASSFRGTGEGRNQPQH
V: TRBV7-2; J: TRBJ2-7; size: NA; CDR3: ASSLRLAGPYEQY
V: TRBV27; J: TRBJ1-2; size: NA; CDR3: ASKVTATDGYT
V: TRBV15; J: TRBJ2-7; size: NA; CDR3: ATSRGGLASYEQY
V: TRBV7-9; J: TRBJ2-3; size: once; CDR3: ASRQGGVGGTQY
V: TRBV28; J: TRBJ2-7; size: once; CDR3: ATGGYEQY
V: TRBV5-1; J: TRBJ2-1; size: NA; CDR3: ASSLAPFTGGTDEQF
V: TRBV19; J: TRBJ1-1; size: NA; CDR3: ASTSTGGASEAF
V: TRBV7-9; J: TRBJ2-2; size: NA; CDR3: ASSLVQGGRTGELF
V: TRBV10-3; J: TRBJ2-7; size: NA; CDR3: AISEPQSYEQY